The source of this T cell receptor (beta chain) is a study of PD-1 blockade in classical Hodgkin lymphoma. Study outcomes and limitations: Prior to therapy, complete responders displayed diversity much like that of newly diagnosed patients.

The time point: cycle 4 day 1 (C4D1), after around six weeks of nivolumab. After autologous stem cell transplantation all patients relapsed, and prior brentuximab vedotin exposure differed between cohorts. Complete response, partial response or progressive disease constituted the best response categories observed. Details on this clone: Its target is unknown.

Here immunoSEQ multiplex PCR was the method, and the copy in TCRdb shows in-frame clones only, minus some. The data contain 90,000 or so clones, approximately 78% of them singletons. Germline V gene data show CDR1 as SGDLS and CDR2 as YYNGEE. CDR3 length: 14 residues. The V segment lost 3 bases and the J segment 3 bases; nucleotides outside the gene matches: 6. The receptor was derived from a human donor with classical Hodgkin lymphoma. The sample in question was peripheral blood mononuclear cells (PBMCs), obtained before the fourth cycle of nivolumab. The genes are TRBV9 and TRBJ2-7; 7 nucleotides match TRBD1. Here the CDR3 reads CASSGGTVNYEQYF. CDR3 sequence (DNA): TGTGCCAGCAGCGGGGGGACAGTTAACTACGAGCAGTACTTC.